The clone carrying this T cell receptor beta chain was observed a handful of times. Generated by immunoSEQ multiplex PCR, the TCRdb table keeps only in-frame clones and is missing some. The table has roughly 81,000 clones, just over 85% seen once. This specimen comes from a study of T cell responses to AZD1222 COVID-19 vaccine. J lost 5 bases, V lost 7 bases, and 9 bases had no gene match. CDR1 and CDR2 (germline): SQVTM, ANQGSEA. The CDR3 has 13 amino acids. The rearrangement uses TRBV29-1 and TRBJ1-2, with 8 nucleotides matching TRBD1. The specimen was peripheral blood, collected on day 0 of AZD1222 vaccination. This clonotype was obtained from an adult in good health. The CDR3: CSATGQGGYGYTF. Here the CDR3 DNA reads TGCAGCGCCACCGGACAGGGTGGGTATGGCTACACCTTC.